The count of the clone carrying this T cell receptor (beta chain) is one. This CDR3 contains 15 residues. Germline CDR1 is SGHRS and CDR2 is YFSETQ. The V end was cut by 0 bases, the J end by 4 bases, with 11 bases between. The sample is drawn from a study of shared clonotypes between healthy human individuals. Across the study: Per donor, three plates held CD4 naive cells, three held CD4 memory, two held CD8 naive and one held CD8 memory.

Produced via immunoSEQ multiplex PCR; TCRdb's table is partial and in-frame only. The sample yields some 2,500,000 clones, roughly 93% seen once. The chain links TRBV5-1 to TRBJ1-5, with D hard to call. The clonotype comes from a man between 18 and 35 years old in good health. Some clones in this sample may be carry-over from other donors' samples. Sequencing was done on a sample of naive CD4+ T cells from PBMCs. The subset denotes: CD45RA+ positively selected. The CDR3 DNA reads as TGCGCCAGCAGCTTGGGAGAGGTGGGGAATCAGCCCCAGCATTTT. This encodes CASSLGEVGNQPQHF. The entire variable domain, with the rest obtained from reference TRBV5-1 and TRBJ1-5, is as follows: KAGVTQTPRYLIKTRGQQVTLSCSPISGHRSVSWYQQTPGQGLQFLFEYFSETQRNKGNFPGRFSGRQFSNSRSEMNVSTLELGDSALYLCASSLGEVGNQPQHFGDGTRLSIL.